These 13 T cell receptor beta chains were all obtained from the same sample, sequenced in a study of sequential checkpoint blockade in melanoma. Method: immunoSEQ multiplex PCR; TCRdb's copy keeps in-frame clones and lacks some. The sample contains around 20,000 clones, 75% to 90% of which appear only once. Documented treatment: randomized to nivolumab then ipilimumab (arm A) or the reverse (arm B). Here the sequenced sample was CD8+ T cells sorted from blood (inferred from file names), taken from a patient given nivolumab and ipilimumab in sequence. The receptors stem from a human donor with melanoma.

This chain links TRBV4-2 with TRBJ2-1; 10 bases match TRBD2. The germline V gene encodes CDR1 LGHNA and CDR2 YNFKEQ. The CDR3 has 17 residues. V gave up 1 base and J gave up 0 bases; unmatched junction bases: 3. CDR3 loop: CASSQAASGSSYNEQFF. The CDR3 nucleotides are TGTGCCAGCAGCCAAGCGGCTAGCGGGAGCTCCTACAATGAGCAGTTCTTC.

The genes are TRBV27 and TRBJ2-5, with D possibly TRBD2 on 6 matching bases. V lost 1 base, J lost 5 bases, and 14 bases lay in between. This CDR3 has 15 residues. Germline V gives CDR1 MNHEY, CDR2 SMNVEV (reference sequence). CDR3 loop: CASSLFTGARETQYF. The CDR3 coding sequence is TGTGCCAGCAGTTTATTTACGGGAGCAAGGGAGACCCAGTACTTC.

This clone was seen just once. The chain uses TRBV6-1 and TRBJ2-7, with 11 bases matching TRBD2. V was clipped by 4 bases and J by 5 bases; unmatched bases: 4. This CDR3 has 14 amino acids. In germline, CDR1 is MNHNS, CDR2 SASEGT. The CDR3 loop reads CASSVLAGVNEQYF. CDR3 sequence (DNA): TGTGCCAGCAGTGTACTAGCGGGAGTTAACGAGCAGTACTTC.

CDR3 residues: CASMWTSGYEQYF. CDR3 sequence (DNA): TGTGCCAGCATGTGGACTAGCGGTTACGAGCAGTACTTC. This sequence joins TRBV28 and TRBJ2-7; the match to TRBD2 covers 10 bases. The CDR3 runs 13 residues. V lost 7 bases to trimming and J lost 4 bases; unmatched junction nucleotides: 4. Per germline, CDR1 MDHEN and CDR2 SYDVKM.

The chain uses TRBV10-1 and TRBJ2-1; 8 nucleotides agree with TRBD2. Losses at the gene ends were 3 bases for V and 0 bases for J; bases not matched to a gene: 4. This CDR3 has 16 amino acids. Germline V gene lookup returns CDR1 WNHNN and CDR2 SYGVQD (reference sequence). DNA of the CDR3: TGCGCCAGCAGTGAAACGGGGGGGCCCTCCTACAATGAGCAGTTCTTC. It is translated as CASSETGGPSYNEQFF.

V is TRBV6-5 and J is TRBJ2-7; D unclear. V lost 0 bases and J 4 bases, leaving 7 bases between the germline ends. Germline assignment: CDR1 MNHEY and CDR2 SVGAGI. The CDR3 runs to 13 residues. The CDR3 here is CASSYSGFYEQYF. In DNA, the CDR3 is TGTGCCAGCAGTTACTCGGGCTTTTACGAGCAGTACTTC.

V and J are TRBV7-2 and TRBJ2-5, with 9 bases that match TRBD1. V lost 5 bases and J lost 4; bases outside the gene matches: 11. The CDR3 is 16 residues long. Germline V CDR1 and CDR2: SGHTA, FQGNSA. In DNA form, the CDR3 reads TGTGCCAGCAGCCCGGTAGGGACAGGGCAAGGAGAGACCCAGTACTTC. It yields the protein CASSPVGTGQGETQYF.

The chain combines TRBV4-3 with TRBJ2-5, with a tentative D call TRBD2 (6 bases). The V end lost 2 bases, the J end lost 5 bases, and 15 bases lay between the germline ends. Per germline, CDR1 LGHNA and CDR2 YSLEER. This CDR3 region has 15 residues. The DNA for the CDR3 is TGCGCCAGCAGCCAACTTGGAGAGGCGGGGGAGACCCAGTACTTC. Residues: CASSQLGEAGETQYF.

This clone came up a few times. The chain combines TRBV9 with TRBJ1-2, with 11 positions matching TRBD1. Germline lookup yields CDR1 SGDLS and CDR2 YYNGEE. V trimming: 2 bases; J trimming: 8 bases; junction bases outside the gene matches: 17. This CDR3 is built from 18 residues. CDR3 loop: CASSVLSLPGTGGLGYTF. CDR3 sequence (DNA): TGTGCCAGCAGCGTTTTATCCCTCCCCGGGACAGGGGGATTAGGCTACACCTTC.

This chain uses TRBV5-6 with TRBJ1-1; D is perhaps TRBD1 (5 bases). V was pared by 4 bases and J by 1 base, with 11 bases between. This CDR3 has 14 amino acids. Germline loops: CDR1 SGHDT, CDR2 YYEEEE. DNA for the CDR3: TGTGCCAGCAGCCTTGAAGGGGAGAACACTGAAGCTTTCTTT. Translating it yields CASSLEGENTEAFF. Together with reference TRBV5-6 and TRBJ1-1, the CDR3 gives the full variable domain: DAGVTQSPTHLIKTRGQQVTLRCSPKSGHDTVSWYQQALGQGPQFIFQYYEEEERQRGNFPDRFSGHQFPNYSSELNVNALLLGDSALYLCASSLEGENTEAFFGQGTRLTVV.

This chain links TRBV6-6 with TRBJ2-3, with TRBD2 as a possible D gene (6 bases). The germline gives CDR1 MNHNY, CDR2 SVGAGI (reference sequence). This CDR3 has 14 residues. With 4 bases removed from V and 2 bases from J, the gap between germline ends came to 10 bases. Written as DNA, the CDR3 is TGTGCCAGCAGTTTACGGGAGCTCACAGATACGCAGTATTTT. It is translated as CASSLRELTDTQYF.

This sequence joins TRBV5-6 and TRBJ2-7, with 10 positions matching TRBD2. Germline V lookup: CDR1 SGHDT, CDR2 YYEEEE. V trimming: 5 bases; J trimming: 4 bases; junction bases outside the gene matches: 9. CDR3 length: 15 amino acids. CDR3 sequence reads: CASSPPGLAAYEQYF. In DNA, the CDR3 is TGTGCCAGCAGTCCCCCCGGACTAGCGGCGTACGAGCAGTACTTC.

CDR3 bases: TGTGCCAGTAGTATCAAGACGGGCGAGCAGTACTTC. It is translated as CASSIKTGEQYF. The V gene is TRBV19, the J gene TRBJ2-7; no reliable D call. Trimming left V 3 bases short and J 6 bases short, with 9 bases between. CDR3 length: 12 residues. Per the germline V gene, CDR1 is LNHDA and CDR2 is SQIVND (reference sequence). Filled out from reference TRBV19 and TRBJ2-7, the complete variable domain reads DGGITQSPKYLFRKEGQNVTLSCEQNLNHDAMYWYRQDPGQGLRLIYYSQIVNDFQKGDIAEGYSVSREKKESFPLTVTSAQKNPTAFYLCASSIKTGEQYFGPGTRLTVT.